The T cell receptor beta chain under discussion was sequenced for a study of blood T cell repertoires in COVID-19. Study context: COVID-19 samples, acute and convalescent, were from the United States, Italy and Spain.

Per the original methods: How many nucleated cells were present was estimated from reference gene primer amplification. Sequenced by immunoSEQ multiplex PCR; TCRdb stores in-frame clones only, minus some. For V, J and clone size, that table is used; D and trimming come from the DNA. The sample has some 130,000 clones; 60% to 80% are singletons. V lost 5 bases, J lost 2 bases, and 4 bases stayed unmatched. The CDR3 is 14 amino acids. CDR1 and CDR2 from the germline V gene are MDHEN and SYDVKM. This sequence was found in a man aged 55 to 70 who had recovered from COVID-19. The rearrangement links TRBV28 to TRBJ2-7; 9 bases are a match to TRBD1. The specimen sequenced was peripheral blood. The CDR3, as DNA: TGTGCCAGCAGTCAGGGACAGGGTCCCTACGAGCAGTACTTC. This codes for CASSQGQGPYEQYF.